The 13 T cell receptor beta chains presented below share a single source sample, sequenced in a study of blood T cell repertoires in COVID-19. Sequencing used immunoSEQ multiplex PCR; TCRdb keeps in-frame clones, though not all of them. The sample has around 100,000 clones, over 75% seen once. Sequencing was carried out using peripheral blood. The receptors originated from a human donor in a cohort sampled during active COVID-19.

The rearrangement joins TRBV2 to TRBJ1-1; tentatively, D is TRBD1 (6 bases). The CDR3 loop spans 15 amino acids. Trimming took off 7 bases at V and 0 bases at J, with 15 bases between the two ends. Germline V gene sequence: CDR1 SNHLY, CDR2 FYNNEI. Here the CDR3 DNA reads TGTGCCAGCACCGTTCAGGGGATCATGAACACTGAAGCTTTCTTT. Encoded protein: CASTVQGIMNTEAFF.

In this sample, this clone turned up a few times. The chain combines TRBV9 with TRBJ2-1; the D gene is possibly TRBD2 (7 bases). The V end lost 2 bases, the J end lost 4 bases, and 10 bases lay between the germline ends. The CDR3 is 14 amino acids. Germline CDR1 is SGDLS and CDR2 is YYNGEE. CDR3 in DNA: TGTGCCAGCAGCGTCGGGGGGCTATACAATGAGCAGTTCTTC. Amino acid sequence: CASSVGGLYNEQFF. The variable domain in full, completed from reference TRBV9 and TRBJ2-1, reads DSGVTQTPKHLITATGQRVTLRCSPRSGDLSVYWYQQSLDQGLQFLIQYYNGEERAKGNILERFSAQQFPDLHSELNLSSLELGDSALYFCASSVGGLYNEQFFGPGTRLTVL.

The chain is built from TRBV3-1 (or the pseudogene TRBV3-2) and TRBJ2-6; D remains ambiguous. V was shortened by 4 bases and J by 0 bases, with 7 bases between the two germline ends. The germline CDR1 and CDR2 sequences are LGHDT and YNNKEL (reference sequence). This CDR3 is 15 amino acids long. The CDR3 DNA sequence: TGTGCCAGCAGCCCCTTTAGCTCTGGGGCCAACGTCCTGACTTTC. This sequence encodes CASSPFSSGANVLTF.

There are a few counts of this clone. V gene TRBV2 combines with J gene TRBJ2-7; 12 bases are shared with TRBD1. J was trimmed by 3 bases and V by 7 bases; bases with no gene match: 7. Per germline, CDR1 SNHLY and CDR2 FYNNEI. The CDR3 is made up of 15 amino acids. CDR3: CASTTGTGGIYEQYF. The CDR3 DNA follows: TGTGCCAGCACAACCGGGACAGGGGGCATCTACGAGCAGTACTTC.

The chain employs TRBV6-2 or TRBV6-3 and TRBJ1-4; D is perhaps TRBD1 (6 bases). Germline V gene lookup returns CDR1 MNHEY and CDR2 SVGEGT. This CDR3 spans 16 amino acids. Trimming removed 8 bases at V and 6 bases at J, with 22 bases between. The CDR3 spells CASGPPVDSGYEKLFF. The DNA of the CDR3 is TGTGCCAGCGGCCCACCAGTGGACAGCGGATATGAAAAACTGTTTTTT.

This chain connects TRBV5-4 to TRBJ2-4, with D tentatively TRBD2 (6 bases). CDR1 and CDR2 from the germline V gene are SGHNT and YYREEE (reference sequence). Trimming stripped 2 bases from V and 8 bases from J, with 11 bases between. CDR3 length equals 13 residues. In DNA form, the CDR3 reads TGTGCCAGCAGCTTCGTTAGGGAGGACATTCAGTACTTC. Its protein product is CASSFVREDIQYF.

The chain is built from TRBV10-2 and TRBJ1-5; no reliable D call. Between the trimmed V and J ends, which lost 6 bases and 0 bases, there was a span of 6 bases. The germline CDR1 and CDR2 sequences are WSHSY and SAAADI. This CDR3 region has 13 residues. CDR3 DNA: TGCGCCAGCAGCCCAAATAGCAATCAGCCCCAGCATTTT. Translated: CASSPNSNQPQHF.

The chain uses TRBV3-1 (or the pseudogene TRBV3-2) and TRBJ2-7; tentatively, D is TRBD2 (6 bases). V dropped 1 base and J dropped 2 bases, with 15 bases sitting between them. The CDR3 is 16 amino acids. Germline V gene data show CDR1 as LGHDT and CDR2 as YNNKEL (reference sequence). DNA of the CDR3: TGTGCCAGCAGCCAAGCTGGTCTAGCGAGTACCTACGAGCAGTACTTC. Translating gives CASSQAGLASTYEQYF.

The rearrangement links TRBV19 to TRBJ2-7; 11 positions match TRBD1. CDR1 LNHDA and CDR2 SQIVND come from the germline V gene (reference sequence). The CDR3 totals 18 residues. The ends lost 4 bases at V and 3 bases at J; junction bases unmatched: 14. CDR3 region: CASSKPVAGTGGIYEQYF. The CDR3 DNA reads TGTGCCAGTAGTAAACCCGTGGCCGGGACAGGGGGGATCTACGAGCAGTACTTC.

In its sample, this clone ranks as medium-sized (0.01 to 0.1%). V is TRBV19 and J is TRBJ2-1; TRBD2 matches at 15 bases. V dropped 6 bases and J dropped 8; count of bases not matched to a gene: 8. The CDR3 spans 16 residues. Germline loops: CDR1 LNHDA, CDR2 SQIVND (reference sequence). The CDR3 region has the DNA TGTGCCAGTAGCATACCCGGGACTAGCGGGGGGTATGAGCAGTTCTTC. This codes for CASSIPGTSGGYEQFF.

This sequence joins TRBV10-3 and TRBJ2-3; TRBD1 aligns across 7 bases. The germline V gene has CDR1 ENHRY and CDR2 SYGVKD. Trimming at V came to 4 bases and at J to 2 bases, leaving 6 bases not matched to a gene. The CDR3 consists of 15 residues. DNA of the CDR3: TGTGCCATCAGTGGGTCAGGGGGAGCCACAGATACGCAGTATTTT. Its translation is CAISGSGGATDTQYF.

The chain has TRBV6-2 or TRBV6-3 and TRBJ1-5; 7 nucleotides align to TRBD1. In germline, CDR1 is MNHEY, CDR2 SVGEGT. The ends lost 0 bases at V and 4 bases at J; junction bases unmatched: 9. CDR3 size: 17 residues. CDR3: CASSYSLGQTGNQPQHF. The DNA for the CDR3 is TGTGCCAGCAGTTACTCGTTAGGGCAGACAGGGAATCAGCCCCAGCATTTT.

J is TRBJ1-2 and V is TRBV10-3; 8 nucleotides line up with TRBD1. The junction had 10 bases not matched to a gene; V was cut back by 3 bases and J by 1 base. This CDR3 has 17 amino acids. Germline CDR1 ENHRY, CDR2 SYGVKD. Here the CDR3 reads CAISERTGSLVNYGYTF. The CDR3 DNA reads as TGTGCCATCAGTGAAAGGACAGGGAGCCTTGTTAACTATGGCTACACCTTC.